These 25 T cell receptor beta chains came from one sample sequenced in a study of blood T cell repertoires in COVID-19. Repertoires were generated with immunoSEQ multiplex PCR, while TCRdb's copy carries only in-frame clones and drops some. Of 200,000 to 300,000 clones listed, over 80% are singletons. The sequencing input was PBMCs or T cells enriched from blood (not recorded which). These receptor sequences come from a woman aged 25 to 39 with acute COVID-19.

This sequence joins TRBV6-1 and TRBJ2-7, with TRBD2 identical over 9 bases. V shed 0 bases, J shed 3 bases, and the junction held 6 bases outside the gene matches. The CDR3 totals 16 residues. CDR1 is MNHNS, CDR2 SASEGT, per germline. CDR3 amino acids: CASSEAASGDYYEQYF. CDR3 bases: TGTGCCAGCAGTGAAGCCGCTAGCGGGGATTACTACGAGCAGTACTTC.

The chain carries TRBV5-4 and TRBJ2-5; 14 bases match TRBD2. J gave up 4 bases and V 2 bases, and 4 bases lay outside the gene matches. The CDR3 runs 16 residues. Germline CDR1 and CDR2: SGHNT and YYREEE (reference sequence). CDR3 DNA sequence: TGTGCCAGCAGCTTCCCGGGACTAGCGGGGGTAGAGACCCAGTACTTC. It specifies CASSFPGLAGVETQYF.

The genes are TRBV11-2 and TRBJ1-1; D call uncertain. V lost 2 bases, J lost 2 bases, and 9 bases lay in between. CDR1 is SGHAT, CDR2 FQNNGV, per germline. The CDR3 spans 14 residues. The CDR3 spells CASSLTAGNTEAFF. The CDR3 DNA reads as TGTGCCAGCAGCTTAACTGCGGGTAACACTGAAGCTTTCTTT.

V and J are TRBV27 and TRBJ2-1; maybe TRBD2 (6 bases). CDR1 is MNHEY, CDR2 SMNVEV, per germline (reference sequence). The length of the CDR3 is 11 residues. The ends were cut back, 3 bases at V and 16 bases at J, with 13 bases in the middle. CDR3 sequence reads: CASSFGGAQFF. The CDR3 DNA is TGTGCCAGCAGTTTCGGGGGAGCTCAATTCTTC.

This clone was recorded only once. This rearrangement joins TRBV5-4 to TRBJ1-2; D unresolved. Germline CDR1 reads SGHNT; CDR2 reads YYREEE (reference sequence). The CDR3 runs 13 residues. Between the trimmed V and J ends, which lost 0 bases and 6 bases, there was a span of 9 bases. The CDR3 bases are TGTGCCAGCAGCTTGGCCAGGAGGGATGGCTACACCTTC. Translated, it gives CASSLARRDGYTF.

The J gene is TRBJ2-3, the V gene TRBV4-1; TRBD2 aligns across 7 bases. With 7 bases clipped from V and 3 bases from J, the junction kept 4 bases outside the gene matches. Germline loops: CDR1 MGHRA, CDR2 YSYEKL. This CDR3 region has 13 residues. CDR3 sequence (DNA): TGCGCCAGCAAGGTTAGCGGGACAGATACGCAGTATTTT. Its translation: CASKVSGTDTQYF.

This clone came up a few times. The chain employs TRBV18 and TRBJ1-2, with TRBD1 matching over 7 bases. Trimming removed 6 bases from V and 4 bases from J; junction bases left unmatched: 11. Germline lookup yields CDR1 KGHSH and CDR2 LQKENI. This CDR3 contains 15 residues. The CDR3 DNA reads as TGTGCCAGCTCGCCCACAGGGGTTGGCGGCTATGGCTACACCTTC. Translated, it gives CASSPTGVGGYGYTF.

V is TRBV5-1 and J is TRBJ2-3; D gene uncertain. V lost 5 bases and J 0 bases, leaving 7 bases between the germline ends. CDR3 size: 13 residues. Germline V gene lookup returns CDR1 SGHRS and CDR2 YFSETQ. In DNA form, the CDR3 reads TGCGCCAGCAGGAAACTCAGCACAGATACGCAGTATTTT. Amino acids: CASRKLSTDTQYF.

The rearrangement links TRBV30 to TRBJ1-6; TRBD1 is a possible D gene (5 bases). The CDR3 runs to 13 residues. CDR1 and CDR2 (germline): GTSNPN, SVGIG (reference sequence). V dropped 3 bases and J dropped 10 bases, with 13 bases sitting between them. CDR3 coding DNA: TGTGCCTGGAGGCTAGGGCCAGGGTCACCCCTCCACTTT. As protein: CAWRLGPGSPLHF.

The chain has TRBV7-9 and TRBJ1-5; D uncertain. CDR3 length: 16 residues. The V gene's germline CDR1 is SEHNR and CDR2 FQNEAQ (reference sequence). The germline V and J ends were trimmed by 5 bases and 0 bases, with 14 bases remaining between them. The CDR3 bases are TGTGCCAGCAGCGATACTAGGGCGTATAGCAATCAGCCCCAGCATTTT. Protein sequence: CASSDTRAYSNQPQHF. Drawing the rest from reference TRBV7-9 and TRBJ1-5, the complete variable domain is DTGVSQNPRHKITKRGQNVTFRCDPISEHNRLYWYRQTLGQGPEFLTYFQNEAQLEKSRLLSDRFSAERPKGSFSTLEIQRTEQGDSAMYLCASSDTRAYSNQPQHFGDGTRLSIL.

The chain couples TRBV5-4 to TRBJ2-7; D is unclear. The CDR3 runs 12 residues. Germline lookup yields CDR1 SGHNT and CDR2 YYREEE (reference sequence). Trimming cost V 3 bases and J 7 bases, with 11 bases left between them. The CDR3 sequence: CASSSGTREQYF. The CDR3 nucleotides are TGTGCCAGCAGCTCCGGAACGAGGGAGCAGTACTTC.

This clone was observed a few times. The rearrangement joins TRBV5-4 to TRBJ1-3; D gene ambiguous. Germline V gives CDR1 SGHNT, CDR2 YYREEE (reference sequence). With 2 bases removed from V and 7 bases from J, the gap between germline ends came to 10 bases. The CDR3 is 13 amino acids. This CDR3 reads CASSLGGSNTIYF. CDR3 DNA sequence: TGTGCCAGCAGCTTAGGAGGCTCGAACACCATATATTTT.

The chain carries TRBV5-1 and TRBJ2-7; 8 bases are shared with TRBD1. The junction had 6 bases not matched to a gene; V was cut back by 4 bases and J by 0 bases. This CDR3 comprises 15 residues. Germline-derived CDR1 and CDR2 are SGHRS and YFSETQ. This CDR3 is CASSVWTGPSYEQYF. The CDR3 nucleotides read TGCGCCAGCAGCGTTTGGACAGGGCCCTCCTACGAGCAGTACTTC.

The rearrangement joins TRBV7-9 to TRBJ1-2; TRBD1 agrees at 8 bases. Germline CDR1 and CDR2: SEHNR and FQNEAQ (reference sequence). V lost 0 bases to trimming and J lost 6 bases; unmatched junction nucleotides: 6. The CDR3 extends over 15 amino acids. CDR3 nucleotides: TGTGCCAGCAGCTTAGCAAGCCAGGGGGCACATGGCTACACCTTC. Translating it yields CASSLASQGAHGYTF. Together with reference TRBV7-9 and TRBJ1-2, the CDR3 gives the full variable domain: DTGVSQNPRHKITKRGQNVTFRCDPISEHNRLYWYRQTLGQGPEFLTYFQNEAQLEKSRLLSDRFSAERPKGSFSTLEIQRTEQGDSAMYLCASSLASQGAHGYTFGSGTRLTVV.

The genes are TRBV19 and TRBJ1-6; 9 positions agree with TRBD1. This CDR3 contains 15 residues. CDR1 is LNHDA, CDR2 SQIVND, per germline (reference sequence). The J segment lost 10 bases and the V segment lost 6 bases, leaving 10 bases of the junction unmatched. CDR3 DNA: TGTGCCAGTAGCTACCGGGACAGGGATGGCTCACCCCTCCACTTT. Protein product: CASSYRDRDGSPLHF. The full variable domain, with the rest looked up from reference TRBV19 and TRBJ1-6, is DGGITQSPKYLFRKEGQNVTLSCEQNLNHDAMYWYRQDPGQGLRLIYYSQIVNDFQKGDIAEGYSVSREKKESFPLTVTSAQKNPTAFYLCASSYRDRDGSPLHFGNGTRLTVT.

The chain is built from TRBV5-6 and TRBJ1-1, with TRBD1 as a possible D gene (6 bases). The CDR3 sequence is 14 residues long. From germline, CDR1 is SGHDT and CDR2 YYEEEE. V gave up 1 base and J gave up 3 bases, with 10 bases separating them. The CDR3: CASSLTGSDTEAFF. The CDR3 DNA follows: TGTGCCAGCAGCTTGACAGGGTCGGACACTGAAGCTTTCTTT.

The chain recombines TRBV6-5 with TRBJ2-7, with a weak D call TRBD1 (5 bases). The CDR3 is 15 amino acids. The germline V gene encodes CDR1 MNHEY and CDR2 SVGAGI. Between the trimmed V and J ends, which lost 6 bases and 1 base, there was a span of 16 bases. The CDR3 spells CASSPTEEPSYEQYF. CDR3 nucleotide sequence: TGTGCCAGCAGCCCGACAGAGGAGCCTTCCTACGAGCAGTACTTC.

The chain couples TRBV27 to TRBJ1-2, with D maybe TRBD1 (6 bases). This CDR3 has 12 amino acids. Trimming left V 6 bases short and J 8 bases short, with 13 bases between. In germline, CDR1 is MNHEY, CDR2 SMNVEV (reference sequence). In DNA, the CDR3 is TGTGCCAGCAGAGATACAGGGAAAGGCTACACCTTC. This translates into CASRDTGKGYTF.

The chain is built from TRBV18 and TRBJ1-4; TRBD1 matches at 11 bases. This CDR3 region has 14 residues. In germline, CDR1 is KGHSH, CDR2 LQKENI. The V gene end was trimmed by 6 bases and the J gene end by 7 bases; junction bases not matched to a gene: 4. CDR3: CASSPGQGGEKLFF. CDR3 in DNA: TGTGCCAGCTCCCCGGGACAGGGGGGTGAAAAACTGTTTTTT.

The V gene is TRBV6-1, the J gene TRBJ1-4, with 9 nucleotides matching TRBD1. The CDR3 has 16 residues. In germline, CDR1 is MNHNS, CDR2 SASEGT. The J segment lost 5 bases and the V segment lost 0 bases, leaving 4 bases of the junction unmatched. The CDR3 region is CASSEAAGQGNEKLFF. Written as DNA, the CDR3 is TGTGCCAGCAGTGAAGCTGCGGGACAGGGAAATGAAAAACTGTTTTTT.

This chain links TRBV7-6 with TRBJ1-2; 7 bases fit TRBD1. With 3 bases clipped from V and 0 bases from J, the junction kept 16 bases outside the gene matches. From germline, CDR1 is SGHVS and CDR2 FNYEAQ. The CDR3 has 19 amino acids. CDR3: CASSLIIPATGHANYGYTF. The CDR3 DNA follows: TGTGCCAGCAGCTTGATAATCCCGGCGACAGGGCATGCTAACTATGGCTACACCTTC.

The rearrangement links TRBV5-5 to TRBJ1-2; no clear D. Germline V gene data show CDR1 as SGHKS and CDR2 as YYEKEE (reference sequence). Between the trimmed V and J ends, which lost 4 bases and 4 bases, there was a span of 14 bases. CDR3 length: 14 residues. The CDR3 DNA reads TGTGCCAGCAGCCTAGATACGGGGATCTATGGCTACACCTTC. It specifies CASSLDTGIYGYTF.

The V gene is TRBV5-5, the J gene TRBJ2-7; possibly TRBD1 for D (5 bases). The CDR3 is 17 residues long. Germline V gene lookup returns CDR1 SGHKS and CDR2 YYEKEE (reference sequence). The germline V and J ends were trimmed by 0 bases and 1 base, with 17 bases remaining between them. The CDR3 DNA is TGTGCCAGCAGCTTGGGAATCAGGGCGGTGGGGTCCTACGAGCAGTACTTC. Its protein product is CASSLGIRAVGSYEQYF.

This chain links TRBV4-1 with TRBJ2-7; D is perhaps TRBD1 (6 bases). Germline CDR1 reads MGHRA; CDR2 reads YSYEKL. The CDR3 contains 15 residues. V lost 3 bases, J lost 3 bases, and 15 bases lay in between. As DNA, the CDR3 is TGCGCCAGCAGCCACGCCCCAGGACAGAACTACGAGCAGTACTTC. It specifies CASSHAPGQNYEQYF.

This chain joins TRBV5-1 and TRBJ2-5; tentative D call: TRBD2 (6 bases). Germline CDR1 and CDR2: SGHRS and YFSETQ. This CDR3 has 13 amino acids. Between the trimmed V and J ends, which lost 3 bases and 7 bases, there was a span of 13 bases. The CDR3 sequence is CASSSARGSTQYF. CDR3 nucleotide sequence: TGCGCCAGCAGCTCCGCACGGGGGTCGACCCAGTACTTC.